The 27 T cell receptor beta chains presented below share a single source sample, sequenced in a study of identical twins. Each CDR3 protein is one row after TCRdb ran MiXCR on the 5' RACE reads. Among over 600,000 distinct CDR3 sequences, 21% were seen once, and the ten largest hold approximately 4.5%. These sequences were also reported in another study, on T cells expressing NK-cell markers.

The material sequenced was PBMCs. Receptors originate from a woman under 30 in good health.

V is TRBV20-1 and J is TRBJ2-5; D is unresolved. This CDR3 has 12 amino acids. Germline V lookup: CDR1 DFQATT, CDR2 SNEGSKA (reference sequence). V was shortened by 7 bases and J by 4 bases, with 13 bases between the two germline ends. CDR3 bases: TGCAGTGGGGCCCCCCTGCCAGAGACCCAGTACTTC. This translates into CSGAPLPETQYF.

This clonotype was recorded a few times. This chain joins TRBV4-3 and TRBJ1-2, with D maybe TRBD1 (6 bases). Germline-derived CDR1 and CDR2 are LGHNA and YSLEER. V lost 0 bases and J 2 bases, leaving 10 bases between the germline ends. This CDR3 comprises 15 residues. CDR3 loop: CASSQDWDTNYGYTF. The CDR3 DNA sequence: TGCGCCAGCAGCCAAGATTGGGACACCAACTATGGCTACACCTTC.

A few counts support this clonotype. The chain carries TRBV12-3 or TRBV12-4 and TRBJ2-5; the D gene could be TRBD1 or TRBD2 (6 bases each). The CDR3 runs to 13 residues. With 6 bases removed from V and 7 bases from J, the gap between germline ends came to 15 bases. CDR3 coding DNA: TGTGCCAGCAGCTGGGACTTAGGGGGGACCCAGTACTTC. The encoded protein is CASSWDLGGTQYF.

As for this clonotype: One junction end disagrees with the germline gene, perhaps due to a read error. The chain uses TRBV12-3 or TRBV12-4 and TRBJ1-1, with TRBD1 matching 9 bases. The CDR3 is 18 residues long. The CDR3 loop is CACSLATGGNLINTEAFF. In nucleotides, the CDR3 is TGTGCCTGCAGTTTAGCCACAGGGGGCAACCTCATTAACACTGAAGCTTTCTTT.

The rearrangement uses TRBV7-6 and TRBJ2-1, with TRBD2 matching 7 bases. In germline, CDR1 is SGHVS, CDR2 FNYEAQ. J was trimmed by 3 bases and V by 2 bases; bases with no gene match: 4. The CDR3 runs to 15 residues. The CDR3 DNA reads TGTGCCAGCAGCTTAAGCGGGACTCACTACAATGAGCAGTTCTTC. It yields the protein CASSLSGTHYNEQFF.

This chain uses TRBV6-6 with TRBJ2-5; D might be TRBD2 (6 bases). The CDR3 contains 12 residues. V shed 11 bases and J shed 1 base, with 11 bases lying between them. Germline V lookup: CDR1 MNHNY, CDR2 SVGAGI (reference sequence). CDR3 DNA: TGTGCCCACGGAGCGGGCCAAGAGACCCAGTACTTC. Its translation: CAHGAGQETQYF.

The J gene is TRBJ2-1, the V gene TRBV12-3 or TRBV12-4; 13 bases line up with TRBD2. The junction had 9 bases not matched to a gene; V was cut back by 5 bases and J by 5 bases. This CDR3 spans 17 amino acids. The CDR3 bases are TGTGCCAGCAGTGGGGGGACTAGCGGGGTCAGTCACAATGAGCAGTTCTTC. It encodes CASSGGTSGVSHNEQFF.

The J gene is TRBJ2-7, the V gene TRBV7-9, with 8 positions matching TRBD1. Trimming removed 5 bases from V and 5 bases from J; junction bases left unmatched: 2. CDR1 and CDR2 (germline): SEHNR, FQNEAQ (reference sequence). CDR3 length: 12 residues. The CDR3 loop reads CASSQTGDEQYF. The CDR3 DNA reads as TGTGCCAGCAGCCAGACAGGGGACGAGCAGTACTTC.

The DNA for the CDR3 is TGCAGCACGACCGGGACAGGGGGCCTCGAGCAGTACTTC. Translation gives CSTTGTGGLEQYF. V gene TRBV29-1 combines with J gene TRBJ2-7, with 12 bases that match TRBD1. J gave up 6 bases and V 8 bases, and 8 bases lay outside the gene matches. The CDR3 runs 13 residues. Per the germline V gene, CDR1 is SQVTM and CDR2 is ANQGSEA.

In its sample, this clonotype was seen a few times. The chain employs TRBV18 and TRBJ2-7; the match to TRBD1 covers 10 bases. The V and J ends lost 2 bases and 3 bases, in that order; junction bases with no gene match: 4. CDR1 KGHSH and CDR2 LQKENI come from the germline V gene. This CDR3 spans 15 amino acids. DNA of the CDR3: TGTGCCAGCTCACCAAAGTGGGACAGGGGCTACGAGCAGTACTTC. Protein: CASSPKWDRGYEQYF.

V is TRBV7-6 and J is TRBJ2-4, with D possibly matching TRBD1 (6 bases). Trimming left V 5 bases short and J 10 bases short, with 21 bases between. The CDR3 has 15 residues. Germline-derived CDR1 and CDR2 are SGHVS and FNYEAQ. This CDR3 is CASSPGTPGYSIQYF. In nucleotides, the CDR3 is TGTGCCAGCAGCCCGGGGACACCCGGGTATAGTATTCAGTACTTC.

The chain joins TRBV6-1 to TRBJ2-1, with 9 bases that match TRBD1. Germline V lookup: CDR1 MNHNS, CDR2 SASEGT. CDR3 length: 14 amino acids. The junction had 7 bases not matched to a gene; V was cut back by 5 bases and J by 8 bases. As DNA, the CDR3 is TGTGCCAGCAGTATTACAGGGGGCCCGGATGAGCAGTTCTTC. Translating gives CASSITGGPDEQFF.

The rearrangement uses TRBV10-3 and TRBJ1-5; D gene unclear. This CDR3 spans 14 amino acids. Germline CDR1 ENHRY, CDR2 SYGVKD. With 0 bases removed from V and 4 bases from J, the gap between germline ends came to 7 bases. CDR3 DNA: TGTGCCATCAGTGAGTCGGTTAAAAATCAGCCCCAGCATTTT. It specifies CAISESVKNQPQHF.

This clonotype showed up just a few times. The V gene is TRBV12-3 or TRBV12-4, the J gene TRBJ2-7, with D perhaps being TRBD1 or TRBD2 (6 bases each). The CDR3 totals 14 residues. Trimming took off 3 bases at V and 3 bases at J, with 12 bases between the two ends. CDR3 in amino acids: CASSFEGGDYEQYF. The CDR3 region has the DNA TGTGCCAGCAGTTTCGAGGGGGGTGACTACGAGCAGTACTTC.

This chain uses TRBV20-1 with TRBJ2-3, with TRBD2 identical over 7 bases. This CDR3 is 14 amino acids long. Germline V lookup: CDR1 DFQATT, CDR2 SNEGSKA (reference sequence). Losses at the gene ends were 1 base for V and 0 bases for J; bases not matched to a gene: 1. The CDR3 nucleotides are TGCAGTGCTAGAGGGACTAGAAGCACAGATACGCAGTATTTT. This translates into CSARGTRSTDTQYF.

This clonotype was picked up a small number of times. The chain has TRBV19 and TRBJ2-2, with 8 bases identical to TRBD2. J gave up 3 bases and V 2 bases, and 2 bases lay outside the gene matches. The V gene's germline CDR1 is LNHDA and CDR2 SQIVND (reference sequence). This CDR3 is 15 amino acids long. The CDR3: CASSIRAGDTGELFF. CDR3 DNA: TGTGCCAGTAGTATACGAGCGGGGGACACCGGGGAGCTGTTTTTT.

V and J are TRBV12-3 or TRBV12-4 and TRBJ1-2; perhaps TRBD1 as D (6 bases). This CDR3 contains 13 residues. The V end lost 1 base, the J end lost 7 bases, and 10 bases lay between the germline ends. As DNA, the CDR3 is TGTGCCAGCAGTTTAGGGGCAGGGGTTGGCTACACCTTC. This gives the protein CASSLGAGVGYTF.

The V call is TRBV4-1, the J call TRBJ2-7, with D unresolved. This CDR3 has 14 residues. CDR1 MGHRA and CDR2 YSYEKL come from the germline V gene. Trimming removed 0 bases from V and 2 bases from J, with 8 bases in between. CDR3 loop: CASSQEQFAYEQYF. The CDR3 region has the DNA TGCGCCAGCAGCCAAGAACAGTTTGCCTACGAGCAGTACTTC.

This clonotype has a handful of counts. The chain has TRBV5-1 and TRBJ2-7; D unclear. Germline V gene lookup returns CDR1 SGHRS and CDR2 YFSETQ. The CDR3 has 13 amino acids. V lost 4 bases, J lost 2 bases, and 10 bases lay in between. The CDR3 region is CASSQESTYEQYF. CDR3 DNA sequence: TGCGCCAGCAGCCAAGAATCGACCTACGAGCAGTACTTC.

This clonotype was seen at least ten times. This rearrangement joins TRBV20-1 to TRBJ2-5; the D gene is possibly TRBD2 (6 bases). The V end was cut by 3 bases, the J end by 7 bases, with 9 bases between. This CDR3 region has 11 residues. Germline CDR1 reads DFQATT; CDR2 reads SNEGSKA (reference sequence). In DNA form, the CDR3 reads TGCAGTGCTAGGCGGGATCCGACCCAGTACTTC. It is translated as CSARRDPTQYF.

The chain is built from TRBV6-1 and TRBJ2-7; a weak D match, TRBD1 (5 bases). The CDR3 runs 16 residues. Trimming took 4 bases from V and 2 from J, leaving 18 bases between them. Looked up from germline, CDR1 is MNHNS and CDR2 is SASEGT. The CDR3 DNA reads as TGTGCCAGCAGTGTCGGCAGGGTCGCAACGACCTACGAGCAGTACTTC. It specifies CASSVGRVATTYEQYF.

The sample holds a few counts of this clonotype. The V call is TRBV12-3 or TRBV12-4, the J call TRBJ2-7; TRBD1 matches at 10 bases. The CDR3 loop spans 15 amino acids. V was clipped by 2 bases and J by 0 bases; unmatched bases: 1. CDR3 protein: CASSLWDRGSYEQYF. The CDR3 DNA reads TGTGCCAGCAGTTTATGGGACAGGGGCTCCTACGAGCAGTACTTC.

This chain uses TRBV21-1 with TRBJ2-7; TRBD1, the table's D call, was not compared with the DNA. TRBV21-1 is a recognized pseudogene. There are 14 residues in the CDR3. For the CDR3, the DNA is TGTGCCAGCTCGGTATCGCGCCTTCATTACGAGCAGTACTTC. Protein product: CASSVSRLHYEQYF.

This clonotype was seen repeatedly, ten times or more. V gene TRBV20-1 combines with J gene TRBJ2-7, with unresolved D. This CDR3 comprises 13 residues. Germline CDR1 and CDR2: DFQATT and SNEGSKA (reference sequence). V was shortened by 4 bases and J by 3 bases, with 13 bases between the two germline ends. CDR3 DNA sequence: TGCAGTGCTATATCAGCACCCGGCTACGAGCAGTACTTC. It translates to CSAISAPGYEQYF.

The chain links TRBV20-1 to TRBJ2-3; D is perhaps TRBD1 (6 bases). Germline CDR1 is DFQATT and CDR2 is SNEGSKA (reference sequence). Trimming removed 5 bases from V and 4 bases from J, with 16 bases in between. This CDR3 has 14 amino acids. The CDR3 DNA reads as TGCAGTGCTGGGGGCCAGGGGTCGCCAGATACGCAGTATTTT. Residues: CSAGGQGSPDTQYF.

The V and J genes are TRBV12-3 or TRBV12-4 and TRBJ1-2; the D gene is possibly TRBD1 (5 bases). V dropped 5 bases and J dropped 3 bases, with 16 bases sitting between them. The length of the CDR3 is 15 residues. The CDR3 region is CASSLRDSLHYGYTF. The CDR3 DNA follows: TGTGCCAGCAGTCTCCGGGACTCACTGCACTATGGCTACACCTTC.

V is TRBV20-1 and J is TRBJ2-5; 10 positions agree with TRBD1. Germline CDR1 reads DFQATT; CDR2 reads SNEGSKA (reference sequence). The CDR3 consists of 13 residues. The V and J ends lost 6 bases and 3 bases, in that order; junction bases with no gene match: 4. CDR3 DNA sequence: TGCAGTGCGGAAGGGACAGGGGAAGAGACCCAGTACTTC. Translated: CSAEGTGEETQYF.